Shown below are 12 T cell receptor beta chains from a single sample sequenced in a study of cytomegalovirus exposure and HLA in healthy donors. Researchers ran the PCR with 60 Vbeta and 13 Jbeta primers. Here immunoSEQ multiplex PCR was the method, and the copy in TCRdb shows in-frame clones only, minus some. The table has more than 100,000 clones, approximately 15% seen once. The specimen was PBMCs. The receptors stem from a young woman in good health and CMV-seronegative.

The sample holds a few counts of this clone. The chain is built from TRBV6-5 and TRBJ2-5; TRBD2 is a possible D gene (7 bases). This CDR3 has 15 residues. Germline loops: CDR1 MNHEY, CDR2 SVGAGI. V was pared by 2 bases and J by 5 bases, with 15 bases between. The CDR3 protein is CASSYDAAGAETQYF. The DNA for the CDR3 is TGTGCCAGCAGTTACGACGCCGCGGGGGCCGAGACCCAGTACTTC.

The CDR3 coding sequence is TGCGCCAGCAGCGATGGACTAGCGGGAGTAGCTGGGGAGCAGTACTTC. Amino acid sequence: CASSDGLAGVAGEQYF. V and J are TRBV5-1 and TRBJ2-7, with TRBD2 identical over 13 bases. The CDR3 length is 16 residues. The ends lost 4 bases at V and 7 bases at J; junction bases unmatched: 11. Germline V gene data show CDR1 as SGHRS and CDR2 as YFSETQ.

This clone showed up just a few times. This chain joins TRBV7-8 and TRBJ1-2; D is perhaps TRBD1 (6 bases). CDR3 length equals 15 residues. V was shortened by 5 bases and J by 4 bases, with 17 bases between the two germline ends. Germline V CDR1 and CDR2: SGHVS, FQNEAQ. DNA of the CDR3: TGTGCCAGCAGCCGAAGCGGGGGGCCGGGCTATGGCTACACCTTC. Protein product: CASSRSGGPGYGYTF.

In this sample, this clone turned up many times. The rearrangement links TRBV15 to TRBJ1-2; TRBD1 might be the D (5 bases). V was shortened by 5 bases and J by 7 bases, with 14 bases between the two germline ends. Germline CDR1 is LNHNV and CDR2 is YYDKDF (reference sequence). The CDR3 totals 13 residues. For the CDR3, the DNA is TGTGCCACCAGCGTTCGCACAGGTAGTGGCTACACCTTC. Translating gives CATSVRTGSGYTF.

This clone was observed a few times. The rearrangement joins TRBV10-3 to TRBJ1-1; D is unresolved. The CDR3 is 15 residues long. V was clipped by 3 bases and J by 2 bases, with 13 bases between them. Germline loops: CDR1 ENHRY, CDR2 SYGVKD. The CDR3 protein is CAISDPPGINTEAFF. CDR3 nucleotides: TGTGCCATCAGTGACCCGCCGGGGATTAACACTGAAGCTTTCTTT.

This sequence joins TRBV5-4 and TRBJ2-7; TRBD1 is a possible D gene (6 bases). The CDR3 runs 12 residues. V was pared by 2 bases and J by 6 bases, with 9 bases between. Germline assignment: CDR1 SGHNT and CDR2 YYREEE (reference sequence). CDR3 protein: CASSLQGTEQYF. In DNA, the CDR3 is TGTGCCAGCAGCTTACAGGGCACCGAGCAGTACTTC.

A few counts support this clone. The V and J genes are TRBV14 and TRBJ2-7; D possibly corresponds to TRBD1 (6 bases). V was trimmed by 0 bases and J by 2 bases, leaving 17 bases between them. The germline CDR1 and CDR2 sequences are SGHDN and FVKESK. The CDR3 has 17 residues. In nucleotides, the CDR3 is TGTGCCAGCAGCCAAGAGCTTAACGGGACATACCCCTACGAGCAGTACTTC. Translation: CASSQELNGTYPYEQYF.

This rearrangement joins TRBV18 to TRBJ2-5, with 8 bases matching TRBD2. J was trimmed by 3 bases and V by 3 bases; bases with no gene match: 9. Per germline, CDR1 KGHSH and CDR2 LQKENI. CDR3 size: 16 residues. CDR3 amino acids: CASSPLPGGSKETQYF. CDR3 bases: TGTGCCAGCTCACCCCTCCCGGGGGGGAGTAAAGAGACCCAGTACTTC.

The chain carries TRBV6-1 and TRBJ2-3, with D perhaps matching TRBD2 (6 bases). Trimming took off 4 bases at V and 4 bases at J, with 12 bases between the two ends. The CDR3 runs 14 residues. The germline CDR1 and CDR2 sequences are MNHNS and SASEGT. The CDR3 reads CASSASGEADTQYF. The DNA for the CDR3 is TGTGCCAGCAGTGCATCGGGGGAGGCAGATACGCAGTATTTT.

The table lists this clone with a few counts. The chain recombines TRBV28 with TRBJ1-1, with a weak D call TRBD1 (5 bases). V was pared by 4 bases and J by 5 bases, with 11 bases between. The CDR3 totals 13 residues. CDR1 MDHEN and CDR2 SYDVKM come from the germline V gene. CDR3 nucleotides: TGTGCCAGCAGTTCCCGCGGGGGGACTGAAGCTTTCTTT. It specifies CASSSRGGTEAFF.

This chain joins TRBV6-4 and TRBJ2-3; 12 nucleotides agree with TRBD2. The V gene end was trimmed by 8 bases and the J gene end by 4 bases; junction bases not matched to a gene: 7. The CDR3 is 15 amino acids. The V gene's germline CDR1 is MRHNA and CDR2 SNTAGT. CDR3 sequence reads: CASGASGGGPDTQYF. The CDR3 DNA follows: TGTGCCAGCGGCGCTAGCGGGGGGGGTCCAGATACGCAGTATTTT.

V gene TRBV9 combines with J gene TRBJ2-2; D is perhaps TRBD2 (5 bases). V lost 0 bases, J lost 0 bases, and 9 bases lay in between. Germline assignment: CDR1 SGDLS and CDR2 YYNGEE. The CDR3 totals 16 residues. CDR3 in amino acids: CASSVARGANTGELFF. The DNA for the CDR3 is TGTGCCAGCAGCGTAGCTCGGGGAGCGAACACCGGGGAGCTGTTTTTT.